The 21 T cell receptor beta chains below all came from one sample that was sequenced in a study of blood T cell repertoires in COVID-19. Some clones are missing from TCRdb's copy, which holds only in-frame ones; the method was immunoSEQ multiplex PCR. Of about 130,000 clones in the sample, 85% are singletons; the top ten hold just over 6.5%. What was sequenced was peripheral blood. Every receptor here comes from an elderly man with active or convalescent COVID-19.

The chain recombines TRBV12-5 with TRBJ1-6; D may be TRBD1 (6 bases). From germline, CDR1 is LGHNT and CDR2 FRNRAP. The V gene lost 7 bases and the J gene lost 8 bases, with 12 bases spanning the gap. This CDR3 is built from 13 residues. The CDR3 loop is CASARDTYSPLHF. The CDR3 bases are TGTGCTAGTGCCCGGGACACCTATTCACCCCTCCACTTT.

In this sample, this clone is medium-sized. The chain links TRBV28 to TRBJ2-2; D is perhaps TRBD1 (6 bases). CDR3 length: 13 residues. The V gene's germline CDR1 is MDHEN and CDR2 SYDVKM. Trimming stripped 5 bases from V and 6 bases from J, with 10 bases between. The CDR3 nucleotides are TGTGCCAGCAGTGTCAGGGGTGCCGGGGAGCTGTTTTTT. Encoded protein: CASSVRGAGELFF.

The chain joins TRBV10-2 to TRBJ1-2; TRBD1 agrees at 7 bases. The CDR3 consists of 16 residues. Trimming took 8 bases from V and 2 from J; bases not matched to a gene: 14. Germline V gene lookup returns CDR1 WSHSY and CDR2 SAAADI. Here the CDR3 DNA reads TGCGCCAGCGGCCCCGTGGGGACAGTTTTAAACTATGGCTACACCTTC. Its protein product is CASGPVGTVLNYGYTF.

The genes are TRBV7-2 and TRBJ2-7, with TRBD2 identical over 7 bases. The germline CDR1 and CDR2 sequences are SGHTA and FQGNSA. This CDR3 is built from 15 residues. V was clipped by 1 base and J by 7 bases; unmatched bases: 10. DNA for the CDR3: TGTGCCAGCAGCTTAGGAGTGGGAGGGCCGGGGGAGCAGTACTTC. Its translation: CASSLGVGGPGEQYF.

The V call is TRBV2, the J call TRBJ1-5; possible D gene TRBD1, 5 bases. The CDR3 is 14 amino acids. V was shortened by 7 bases and J by 0 bases, with 10 bases between the two germline ends. CDR1 is SNHLY and CDR2 is FYNNEI in the germline V gene. The CDR3 DNA reads TGTGCCAGCACCGGACAATATAGCAATCAGCCCCAGCATTTT. Amino acids: CASTGQYSNQPQHF. Full variable domain (outside the CDR3, taken from reference TRBV2 and TRBJ1-5): EPEVTQTPSHQVTQMGQEVILRCVPISNHLYFYWYRQILGQKVEFLVSFYNNEISEKSEIFDDQFSVERPDGSNFTLKIRSTKLEDSAMYFCASTGQYSNQPQHFGDGTRLSIL.

The sample holds a few counts of this clone. The V call is TRBV7-8, the J call TRBJ2-5; 7 bases are a match to TRBD1. CDR1 and CDR2 from the germline V gene are SGHVS and FQNEAQ. The CDR3 runs 14 residues. The ends lost 5 bases at V and 6 bases at J; junction bases unmatched: 9. CDR3 residues: CASSHRQGRKTQYF. The DNA for the CDR3 is TGTGCCAGCAGCCATCGACAGGGTCGGAAGACCCAGTACTTC.

The V and J genes are TRBV6-2 or TRBV6-3 and TRBJ1-1; D perhaps matches TRBD1 (5 bases). Germline CDR1 and CDR2: MNHEY and SVGEGT. CDR3 size: 14 residues. The V end was cut by 8 bases, the J end by 5 bases, with 18 bases between. CDR3 coding DNA: TGTGCCAGCTGCCGGGGCCTGGGGCGGACTGAAGCTTTCTTT. This gives the protein CASCRGLGRTEAFF.

The gene calls are TRBV11-1 and TRBJ2-1, with D possibly TRBD1 on 7 matching bases. There are 13 residues in the CDR3. The V end was cut by 2 bases, the J end by 8 bases, with 10 bases between. Germline V CDR1 and CDR2: SGHAT, FQDESV (reference sequence). In DNA form, the CDR3 reads TGTGCCAGCAGCTTACCAGGGGGGCATGAGCAGTTCTTC. This encodes CASSLPGGHEQFF.

This chain connects TRBV3-1 (or the pseudogene TRBV3-2) to TRBJ2-1; D call uncertain. The CDR3 loop spans 14 amino acids. CDR1 LGHDT and CDR2 YNNKEL come from the germline V gene (reference sequence). Trimming pared 4 bases from V and 3 bases from J, leaving 10 bases between. The CDR3 nucleotides are TGTGCCAGCAGCCCAAGTAACTTCTACAATGAGCAGTTCTTC. Amino acids: CASSPSNFYNEQFF.

The rearrangement links TRBV11-3 to TRBJ2-3; D is unresolved. With 4 bases removed from V and 0 bases from J, the gap between germline ends came to 5 bases. CDR1 is SGHNT and CDR2 is YENEEA in the germline V gene. The CDR3 covers 13 residues. The CDR3 sequence is CASSYSSTDTQYF. CDR3 coding DNA: TGTGCCAGCAGCTATTCGAGCACAGATACGCAGTATTTT.

V usage is TRBV7-3 and J usage is TRBJ1-1; possibly TRBD1 for D (5 bases). The V gene lost 0 bases and the J gene lost 11 bases, with 19 bases spanning the gap. The germline V gene has CDR1 SGHTA and CDR2 FQGTGA. CDR3 size: 15 residues. CDR3 sequence (DNA): TGTGCCAGCAGCTTAACGAATGGAGGGCAGGGTGTGGCTTTCTTT. Its protein product is CASSLTNGGQGVAFF.

This chain links TRBV19 with TRBJ2-3, with TRBD2 identical over 9 bases. V lost 10 bases and J lost 4; bases outside the gene matches: 6. This CDR3 is built from 13 residues. In germline, CDR1 is LNHDA, CDR2 SQIVND (reference sequence). DNA for the CDR3: TGTGCCACTTCTAGCGGGGCCGCAGATACGCAGTATTTT. Translated, it gives CATSSGAADTQYF.

The chain recombines TRBV4-2 with TRBJ2-3; 9 positions agree with TRBD2. The CDR3 spans 17 residues. After removal of 2 bases from V and 6 bases from J, the junction contained 12 bases not matched to a gene. Germline-derived CDR1 and CDR2 are LGHNA and YNFKEQ. This CDR3 is CASSQISGRSGSDTQYF. The CDR3 DNA follows: TGTGCCAGCAGCCAAATTAGCGGGAGATCGGGGTCCGATACGCAGTATTTT.

V gene TRBV29-1 combines with J gene TRBJ2-3; D is possibly TRBD2 (6 bases). This CDR3 is built from 14 residues. V lost 6 bases, J lost 0 bases, and 13 bases lay in between. Germline lookup yields CDR1 SQVTM and CDR2 ANQGSEA. The CDR3: CSVHLATSTDTQYF. In nucleotides, the CDR3 is TGCAGCGTGCATCTAGCGACGAGCACAGATACGCAGTATTTT.

The chain is built from TRBV2 and TRBJ1-5; no clear D gene. Germline values: CDR1 SNHLY, CDR2 FYNNEI. V was shortened by 5 bases and J by 2 bases, with 7 bases between the two germline ends. There are 13 residues in the CDR3. CDR3 residues: CASSSGGNQPQHF. CDR3 nucleotide sequence: TGTGCCAGCAGTAGCGGGGGCAATCAGCCCCAGCATTTT.

CDR3 in amino acids: CASSDPPSGSTYEQYF. Here the CDR3 DNA reads TGCGCCAGCAGTGATCCGCCTAGCGGCTCGACCTACGAGCAGTACTTC. The chain uses TRBV10-2 and TRBJ2-7; 7 nucleotides align to TRBD2. This CDR3 region has 16 residues. Germline loops: CDR1 WSHSY, CDR2 SAAADI. Losses at the gene ends were 3 bases for V and 2 bases for J; bases not matched to a gene: 10.

This chain uses TRBV7-2 with TRBJ2-2; D uncertain. The CDR3 has 15 amino acids. Germline V CDR1 and CDR2: SGHTA, FQGNSA. The V end was cut by 5 bases, the J end by 1 base, with 11 bases between. CDR3 sequence reads: CASSPLELNTGELFF. CDR3 coding DNA: TGTGCCAGCAGCCCTTTAGAACTGAACACCGGGGAGCTGTTTTTT.

A remark on this clone: Being one base from a much bigger clone, this may be a read error. The same CDR3 can be traced to other DNA sequences in this sample. The V call is TRBV7-2, the J call TRBJ2-7; TRBD1 matches 7 bases. The junction had 17 bases not matched to a gene; V was cut back by 5 bases and J by 7 bases. The length of the CDR3 is 16 residues. Germline loops: CDR1 SGHTA, CDR2 FQGNSA. DNA of the CDR3: TGTGCCAGCAGCCAGGGGGTTGCTAGGGGGAATGGGGAGCAGTACTTC. As protein: CASSQGVARGNGEQYF.

This chain uses TRBV24-1 with TRBJ2-5; 8 positions match TRBD1. The V gene's germline CDR1 is KGHDR and CDR2 SFDVKD. V gave up 4 bases and J gave up 4 bases; unmatched junction bases: 4. This CDR3 comprises 14 residues. This CDR3 is CATSEARGRETQYF. The CDR3 nucleotides read TGTGCCACCAGTGAAGCCAGGGGGCGAGAGACCCAGTACTTC.

The sample holds one count of this clone. The gene calls are TRBV5-6 and TRBJ2-3; D unclear. The CDR3 runs to 14 residues. The germline CDR1 and CDR2 sequences are SGHDT and YYEEEE. V lost 1 base, J lost 2 bases, and 8 bases lay in between. The CDR3 sequence: CASSLQQSTDTQYF. As DNA, the CDR3 is TGTGCCAGCAGCTTGCAACAGTCCACAGATACGCAGTATTTT.

This chain's CDR3 is CASSSPTSGNTGELFF. The CDR3 nucleotides are TGTGCCAGCAGTTCCCCGACTAGCGGGAACACCGGGGAGCTGTTTTTT. The chain couples TRBV28 to TRBJ2-2, with 9 bases lining up with TRBD2. V was pared by 4 bases and J by 1 base, with 4 bases of the junction left unmatched. The CDR3 is made up of 16 amino acids. Germline lookup yields CDR1 MDHEN and CDR2 SYDVKM.